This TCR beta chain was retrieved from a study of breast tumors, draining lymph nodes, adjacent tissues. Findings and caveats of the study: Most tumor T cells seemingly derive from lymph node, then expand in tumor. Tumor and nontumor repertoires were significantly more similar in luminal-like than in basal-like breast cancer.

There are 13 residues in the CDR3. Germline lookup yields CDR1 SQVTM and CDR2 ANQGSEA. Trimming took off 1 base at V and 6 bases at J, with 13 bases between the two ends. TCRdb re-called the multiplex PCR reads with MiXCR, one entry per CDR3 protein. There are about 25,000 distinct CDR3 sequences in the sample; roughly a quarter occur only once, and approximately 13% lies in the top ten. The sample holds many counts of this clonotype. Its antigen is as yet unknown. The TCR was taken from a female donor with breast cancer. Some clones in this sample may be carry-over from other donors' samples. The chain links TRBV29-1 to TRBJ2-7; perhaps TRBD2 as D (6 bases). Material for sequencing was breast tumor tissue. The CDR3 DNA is TGCAGCGTTGAAGGGTTGGAGGGCGGCGAGCAGTACTTC. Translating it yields CSVEGLEGGEQYF.